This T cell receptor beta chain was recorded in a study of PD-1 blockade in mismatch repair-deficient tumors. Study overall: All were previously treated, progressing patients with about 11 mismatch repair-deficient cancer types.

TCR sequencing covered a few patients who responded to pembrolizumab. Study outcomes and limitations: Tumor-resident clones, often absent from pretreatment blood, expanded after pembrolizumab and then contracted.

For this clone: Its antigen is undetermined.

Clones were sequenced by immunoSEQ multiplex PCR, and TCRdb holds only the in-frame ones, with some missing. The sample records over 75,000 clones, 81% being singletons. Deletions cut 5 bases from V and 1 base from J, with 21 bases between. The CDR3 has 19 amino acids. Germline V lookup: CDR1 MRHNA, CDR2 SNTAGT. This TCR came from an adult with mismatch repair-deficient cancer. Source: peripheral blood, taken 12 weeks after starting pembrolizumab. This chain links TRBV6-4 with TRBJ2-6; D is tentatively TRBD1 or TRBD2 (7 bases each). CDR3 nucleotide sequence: TGTGCCAGCAGTCAGACAGGGACTACCTGGGGTTCTGGGGCCAACGTCCTGACTTTC. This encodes CASSQTGTTWGSGANVLTF.